This TCR beta chain originates from a study of T cells in Graves' hyperthyroidism and ophthalmopathy. Study-level background: Peripheral blood draws took place at initial diagnosis, ahead of any treatment.

Together with thyroid ultrasound, orbital computed tomography, serum thyroxine and TRAb, clinical symptoms were used for diagnoses. In this sample, this clonotype turned up a few times. Its specificity is unknown. This CDR3 contains 15 residues. Trimming took 4 bases from V and 0 from J, leaving 10 bases between them. Germline V lookup: CDR1 WSHSY, CDR2 SAAADI. General observations from the study: Clonotypes that were expanded in thyroid above 0.001 mostly appeared in blood too.

Amplification of TCR beta CDR3 regions was performed using RNA transcripts as template. The primer set for the first-round RT-PCR of the TCR CDR3 was HTBI. TCRdb itself ran the multiplex PCR reads through MiXCR, one entry per CDR3 protein. Here the sample spans under 350,000 distinct CDR3 sequences, about a sixth being singletons. The sequencing sample was made of blood. The sequence derives from a woman aged 55-75 years with Graves' ophthalmopathy. This chain uses TRBV10-2 with TRBJ1-5; no definite D call. Here the CDR3 reads CASSAHLDSNQPQHF. The CDR3 DNA is TGCGCCAGCAGTGCCCACCTTGATAGCAATCAGCCCCAGCATTTT.